The 24 T cell receptor beta chains given below trace back to one sample, sequenced in a study of cytomegalovirus exposure and HLA in healthy donors. The PCR ran on 60 Vbeta and 13 Jbeta primers. The assay was immunoSEQ multiplex PCR, and TCRdb's table has in-frame clones only and misses some. The sample contains just over 95,000 clones, 60% to 85% of which appear only once. Material for sequencing was PBMCs. The receptors derive from a woman between 40 and 55 years old in good health and CMV-seronegative.

V usage is TRBV7-8 and J usage is TRBJ1-3; 7 positions agree with TRBD1. This CDR3 has 15 residues. V shed 5 bases, J shed 3 bases, and the junction held 7 bases outside the gene matches. From germline, CDR1 is SGHVS and CDR2 FQNEAQ. For the CDR3, the DNA is TGTGCCAGCAGCAGACTACAGGGGCTTGGAAACACCATATATTTT. This gives the protein CASSRLQGLGNTIYF.

This chain uses TRBV2 with TRBJ2-5; 8 nucleotides agree with TRBD1. The length of the CDR3 is 14 residues. Trimming cost V 6 bases and J 1 base; bases outside gene matches: 4. Germline V gives CDR1 SNHLY, CDR2 FYNNEI. For the CDR3, the DNA is TGTGCCAGCAGAGGCGACAGGGGCCAAGAGACCCAGTACTTC. It is translated as CASRGDRGQETQYF. The full variable domain, rest sourced from reference TRBV2 and TRBJ2-5, is EPEVTQTPSHQVTQMGQEVILRCVPISNHLYFYWYRQILGQKVEFLVSFYNNEISEKSEIFDDQFSVERPDGSNFTLKIRSTKLEDSAMYFCASRGDRGQETQYFGPGTRLLVL.

The J gene is TRBJ1-1, the V gene TRBV18; the D gene is possibly TRBD1 (5 bases). Germline V gene sequence: CDR1 KGHSH, CDR2 LQKENI. V dropped 6 bases and J dropped 0 bases, with 11 bases sitting between them. This CDR3 is built from 14 residues. This CDR3 is CASSPDTMNTEAFF. The CDR3 DNA follows: TGTGCCAGCTCCCCGGACACGATGAACACTGAAGCTTTCTTT.

Points on this clone: One junction end disagrees with the germline gene, perhaps due to a read error. This chain uses TRBV2 with TRBJ1-2; the D gene is possibly TRBD1 (6 bases). The germline CDR1 and CDR2 sequences are SNHLY and FYNNEI. The CDR3 length is 11 residues. CDR3 DNA: TGTGCCAGCAGTGAGTCTCGAGACAGGACTTTC. Protein sequence: CASSESRDRTF.

This chain joins TRBV6-5 and TRBJ1-5; 8 bases are a match to TRBD1. The CDR3 has 14 amino acids. Germline trimming cut 2 bases from V and 4 bases from J; bases unmatched to any gene: 1. CDR1 MNHEY and CDR2 SVGAGI come from the germline V gene. The CDR3, as DNA: TGTGCCAGCAGTTACAGGACAGGGAATCAGCCCCAGCATTTT. It encodes CASSYRTGNQPQHF.

The V and J genes are TRBV28 and TRBJ1-5, with D unresolved. The V gene lost 5 bases and the J gene lost 1 base, with 3 bases spanning the gap. CDR3 length: 12 amino acids. Germline lookup yields CDR1 MDHEN and CDR2 SYDVKM. Written as DNA, the CDR3 is TGTGCCAGCAGTGTAAGCAATCAGCCCCAGCATTTT. Translation gives CASSVSNQPQHF. Full variable domain (missing parts from reference TRBV28 and TRBJ1-5): DVKVTQSSRYLVKRTGEKVFLECVQDMDHENMFWYRQDPGLGLRLIYFSYDVKMKEKGDIPEGYSVSREKKERFSLILESASTNQTSMYLCASSVSNQPQHFGDGTRLSIL.

The chain recombines TRBV13 with TRBJ2-7; TRBD2 matches 8 bases. Germline CDR1 PRHDT, CDR2 FYEKMQ (reference sequence). The CDR3 covers 16 residues. The V gene end was trimmed by 6 bases and the J gene end by 0 bases; junction bases not matched to a gene: 10. The CDR3 loop reads CASRLGGGRSSYEQYF. The CDR3 nucleotides are TGTGCCAGCAGGCTCGGGGGGGGCCGAAGCTCCTACGAGCAGTACTTC.

The rearrangement uses TRBV5-1 and TRBJ1-1; D uncertain. Trimming shortened V by 4 bases and J by 3 bases, and 13 bases separated the two germline ends. The V gene's germline CDR1 is SGHRS and CDR2 YFSETQ. CDR3 length equals 14 residues. The CDR3 DNA sequence: TGCGCCAGCAGCGGGGAGTCTTTCTACACTGAAGCTTTCTTT. It specifies CASSGESFYTEAFF.

The chain links TRBV7-6 to TRBJ2-7, with D maybe TRBD2 (7 bases). V dropped 10 bases and J dropped 4 bases, with 17 bases sitting between them. The CDR3 spans 13 residues. The germline V gene encodes CDR1 SGHVS and CDR2 FNYEAQ. CDR3 in amino acids: CATKQGGGYEQYF. In DNA, the CDR3 is TGTGCCACTAAACAGGGAGGGGGATACGAGCAGTACTTC.

This clone was found once. This chain links TRBV9 with TRBJ1-6; a possible D gene is TRBD1 (6 bases). The germline V and J ends were trimmed by 4 bases and 0 bases, with 11 bases remaining between them. The CDR3 contains 16 residues. Germline V CDR1 and CDR2: SGDLS, YYNGEE. DNA for the CDR3: TGTGCCAGCAGCTCAGGGGCCCTCTCCTATAATTCACCCCTCCACTTT. Translated, it gives CASSSGALSYNSPLHF.

The chain has TRBV7-2 and TRBJ2-5, with 8 bases identical to TRBD1. The V and J ends lost 6 bases and 2 bases, in that order; junction bases with no gene match: 5. Germline CDR1 is SGHTA and CDR2 is FQGNSA. The CDR3 covers 14 residues. The CDR3 sequence: CASRRQGRQETQYF. Here the CDR3 DNA reads TGTGCCAGCAGGCGACAGGGGAGACAAGAGACCCAGTACTTC.

This clone was seen more than once but under ten times. V is TRBV5-1 and J is TRBJ1-2; 9 bases align to TRBD1. Trimming removed 3 bases from V and 7 bases from J; junction bases left unmatched: 16. Per germline, CDR1 SGHRS and CDR2 YFSETQ. CDR3 length: 17 amino acids. The CDR3 sequence is CASSSGTGRNKDGGYTF. In nucleotides, the CDR3 is TGCGCCAGCAGCTCCGGGACAGGGAGGAATAAGGATGGTGGCTACACCTTC.

This chain links TRBV10-3 with TRBJ1-3, with D unclear. CDR1 and CDR2 from the germline V gene are ENHRY and SYGVKD. V was trimmed by 5 bases and J by 1 base, leaving 9 bases between them. CDR3 size: 14 residues. CDR3 residues: CAISTDTSGNTIYF. The CDR3 nucleotides are TGTGCCATCAGTACTGACACTTCTGGAAACACCATATATTTT.

This clone was observed a single time. The genes are TRBV29-1 and TRBJ1-1, with D maybe TRBD1 (5 bases). The V and J ends lost 8 bases and 0 bases respectively, with 13 bases between them. CDR3 length: 13 residues. Germline lookup yields CDR1 SQVTM and CDR2 ANQGSEA. The CDR3 is CSSTGPVNTEAFF. CDR3 nucleotide sequence: TGCAGCTCCACAGGTCCCGTGAACACTGAAGCTTTCTTT.

V usage is TRBV9 and J usage is TRBJ2-7, with 8 bases identical to TRBD1. There are 15 residues in the CDR3. V shed 0 bases, J shed 2 bases, and the junction held 4 bases outside the gene matches. Germline V CDR1 and CDR2: SGDLS, YYNGEE. The CDR3 loop reads CASSVGQGSTYEQYF. The CDR3, as DNA: TGTGCCAGCAGCGTAGGACAGGGGTCTACCTACGAGCAGTACTTC.

The rearrangement uses TRBV5-1 and TRBJ2-5, with TRBD2 as a possible D gene (7 bases). Per the germline V gene, CDR1 is SGHRS and CDR2 is YFSETQ. V was clipped by 4 bases and J by 1 base, with 17 bases between them. The CDR3 has 16 residues. The DNA of the CDR3 is TGCGCCAGCAGCCGGGGAGGGGCGGGGGCCCAAGAGACCCAGTACTTC. As protein: CASSRGGAGAQETQYF.

This chain's CDR3 is CASSAQGTGYEQYF. CDR3 bases: TGTGCCAGTAGTGCTCAGGGGACCGGCTACGAGCAGTACTTC. The chain recombines TRBV19 with TRBJ2-7; perhaps TRBD1 as D (6 bases). The V end was cut by 5 bases, the J end by 3 bases, with 14 bases between. CDR1 LNHDA and CDR2 SQIVND come from the germline V gene (reference sequence). CDR3 length equals 14 residues.

V and J are TRBV15 and TRBJ2-2; a possible D gene is TRBD1 (5 bases). The CDR3 is 15 amino acids. V shed 5 bases and J shed 1 base, with 11 bases lying between them. CDR1 is LNHNV, CDR2 YYDKDF, per germline (reference sequence). CDR3 protein: CATSVRQMNTGELFF. CDR3 sequence (DNA): TGTGCCACCAGCGTTCGACAGATGAACACCGGGGAGCTGTTTTTT. Full variable domain (missing parts from reference TRBV15 and TRBJ2-2): DAMVIQNPRYQVTQFGKPVTLSCSQTLNHNVMYWYQQKSSQAPKLLFHYYDKDFNNEADTPDNFQSRRPNTSFCFLDIRSPGLGDTAMYLCATSVRQMNTGELFFGEGSRLTVL.

This clone was detected only a few times. This chain uses TRBV19 with TRBJ1-1; 9 nucleotides agree with TRBD1. From germline, CDR1 is LNHDA and CDR2 SQIVND (reference sequence). V gave up 3 bases and J gave up 5 bases; unmatched junction bases: 7. This CDR3 contains 15 residues. The CDR3 nucleotides are TGTGCCAGTAGTATGGGAACAGGGGGCAGTACTGAAGCTTTCTTT. Protein product: CASSMGTGGSTEAFF. Based on the CDR3 plus reference TRBV19 and TRBJ1-1, the full variable domain is DGGITQSPKYLFRKEGQNVTLSCEQNLNHDAMYWYRQDPGQGLRLIYYSQIVNDFQKGDIAEGYSVSREKKESFPLTVTSAQKNPTAFYLCASSMGTGGSTEAFFGQGTRLTVV.

The J gene is TRBJ2-7, the V gene TRBV7-9; 9 positions agree with TRBD2. The CDR3 sequence is 15 residues long. Germline CDR1 and CDR2: SEHNR and FQNEAQ (reference sequence). J was trimmed by 2 bases and V by 1 base; bases with no gene match: 3. The DNA of the CDR3 is TGTGCCAGCAGCTTAGGTTCTAGCGGGGCCTACGAGCAGTACTTC. Translation: CASSLGSSGAYEQYF.

The genes are TRBV7-8 and TRBJ2-3, with TRBD2 matching over 10 bases. Trimming cost V 5 bases and J 0 bases; bases outside gene matches: 14. CDR3 size: 19 residues. In germline, CDR1 is SGHVS, CDR2 FQNEAQ. The chain's CDR3 is CASSHRILSGGLSTDTQYF. CDR3 bases: TGTGCCAGCAGCCACCGCATCCTTAGCGGGGGGCTTAGCACAGATACGCAGTATTTT. Looking up the rest from reference TRBV7-8 and TRBJ2-3 gives the full variable domain: GAGVSQSPRYKVAKRGQDVALRCDPISGHVSLFWYQQALGQGPEFLTYFQNEAQLDKSGLPSDRFFAERPEGSVSTLKIQRTQQEDSAVYLCASSHRILSGGLSTDTQYFGPGTRLTVL.

The rearrangement joins TRBV5-6 to TRBJ2-4, with a possible D match to TRBD1 (5 bases). V lost 0 bases and J 1 base, leaving 11 bases between the germline ends. Germline CDR1 reads SGHDT; CDR2 reads YYEEEE. CDR3 size: 16 residues. The CDR3 protein is CASSLVGWGAKNIQYF. The CDR3 DNA follows: TGTGCCAGCAGCTTGGTAGGCTGGGGCGCCAAAAACATTCAGTACTTC.

The chain uses TRBV6-5 and TRBJ1-2, with D hard to call. Per the germline V gene, CDR1 is MNHEY and CDR2 is SVGAGI. The V end was cut by 6 bases, the J end by 1 base, with 15 bases between. The CDR3 is made up of 15 amino acids. The DNA of the CDR3 is TGTGCCAGCAGCACTTACTCCGACATTAACTATGGCTACACCTTC. Its translation is CASSTYSDINYGYTF.

This clone was observed a handful of times. The J gene is TRBJ2-2, the V gene TRBV2; D not certain. Germline V lookup: CDR1 SNHLY, CDR2 FYNNEI. V was shortened by 6 bases and J by 5 bases, with 10 bases between the two germline ends. There are 13 residues in the CDR3. Here the CDR3 DNA reads TGTGCCAGCAGGTTACAACAAACCGGGGAGCTGTTTTTT. Its protein is CASRLQQTGELFF.